This T cell receptor (beta chain) was found in a study of early T cells in non-severe SARS-CoV-2 infection. Study-wide context: The input, bulk RNA from unsorted whole blood, was sequenced, and chains were unpaired.

Individual cDNA molecules were tagged with unique molecular identifiers, the study reported. Each CDR3 protein gets one entry after TCRdb re-called the 5' RACE reads with MiXCR. Among approximately 20,000 distinct CDR3 sequences listed, about 4% were seen once. This clonotype has a count of ten or more. Its antigen is unidentified. The germline V and J ends were trimmed by 0 bases and 6 bases, with 18 bases remaining between them. The germline gives CDR1 DFQATT, CDR2 SNEGSKA (reference sequence). The CDR3 is 15 residues long. Regarding the study as a whole: VDJdb matching skewed toward anti-spike CD8 responses, missing private and CD4 specificities.

This receptor was obtained from an adult who was a healthcare worker with PCR-confirmed SARS-CoV-2 infection or an uninfected control (not recorded which). Sequencing was done on a sample of whole blood. The chain couples TRBV20-1 to TRBJ2-7, with D possibly called TRBD1 or TRBD2 (5 bases each). This CDR3 reads CSARDWPGQMGEQYF. Here the CDR3 DNA reads TGCAGTGCTAGAGATTGGCCGGGGCAAATGGGCGAGCAGTACTTC.